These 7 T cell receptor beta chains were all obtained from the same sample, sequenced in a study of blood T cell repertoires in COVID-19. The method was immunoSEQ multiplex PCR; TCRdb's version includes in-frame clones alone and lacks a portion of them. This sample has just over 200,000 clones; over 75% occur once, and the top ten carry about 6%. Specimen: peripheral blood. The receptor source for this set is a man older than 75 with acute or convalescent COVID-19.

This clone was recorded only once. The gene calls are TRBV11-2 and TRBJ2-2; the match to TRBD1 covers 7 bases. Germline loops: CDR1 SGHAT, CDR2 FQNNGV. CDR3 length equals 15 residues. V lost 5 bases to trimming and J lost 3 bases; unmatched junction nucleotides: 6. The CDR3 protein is CASSRYQGDTGELFF. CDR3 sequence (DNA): TGTGCCAGCAGCCGTTACCAGGGGGACACCGGGGAGCTGTTTTTT.

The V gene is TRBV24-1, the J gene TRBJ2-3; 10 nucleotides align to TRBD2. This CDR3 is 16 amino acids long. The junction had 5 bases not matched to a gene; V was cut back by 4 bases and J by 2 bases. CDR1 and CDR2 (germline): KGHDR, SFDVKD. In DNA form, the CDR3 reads TGTGCCACCAGTGAACAACTAGCGGGATCCACAGATACGCAGTATTTT. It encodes CATSEQLAGSTDTQYF.

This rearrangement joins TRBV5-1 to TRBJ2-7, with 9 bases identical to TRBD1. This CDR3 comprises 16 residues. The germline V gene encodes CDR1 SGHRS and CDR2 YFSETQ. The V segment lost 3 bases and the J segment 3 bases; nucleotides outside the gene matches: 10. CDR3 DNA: TGCGCCAGCAGCTCGGGAACACAGGGGGCTAACTACGAGCAGTACTTC. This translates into CASSSGTQGANYEQYF.

The CDR3 nucleotides are TGTGCCTGGAGTGGGACTAGCGGGGTCTTTTCCTACGAGCAGTACTTC. Protein product: CAWSGTSGVFSYEQYF. This chain joins TRBV30 and TRBJ2-7; 12 bases are shared with TRBD2. V lost 1 base, J lost 1 base, and 5 bases stayed unmatched. The V gene's germline CDR1 is GTSNPN and CDR2 SVGIG (reference sequence). CDR3 length equals 16 residues.

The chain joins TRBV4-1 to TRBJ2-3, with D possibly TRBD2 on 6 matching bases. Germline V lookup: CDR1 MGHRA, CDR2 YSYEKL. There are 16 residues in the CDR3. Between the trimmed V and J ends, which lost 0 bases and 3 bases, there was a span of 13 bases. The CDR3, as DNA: TGCGCCAGCAGCCAAGACCCAGGGAGGAATACAGATACGCAGTATTTT. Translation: CASSQDPGRNTDTQYF.

The CDR3 sequence is CASSPDRRSYEQYV. DNA of the CDR3: TGTGCCAGCAGCCCAGACAGGCGATCCTACGAGCAGTACGTC. This chain uses TRBV2 with TRBJ2-7; D is perhaps TRBD1 (6 bases). Germline V gene data show CDR1 as SNHLY and CDR2 as FYNNEI. V gave up 6 bases and J gave up 1 base, with 13 bases separating them. The CDR3 is 14 residues long.

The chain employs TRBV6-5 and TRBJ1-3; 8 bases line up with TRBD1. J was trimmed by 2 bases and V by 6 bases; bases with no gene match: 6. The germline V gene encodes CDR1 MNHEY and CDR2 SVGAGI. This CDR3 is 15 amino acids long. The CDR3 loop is CASSQTGATGNTIYF. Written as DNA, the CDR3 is TGTGCCAGCAGCCAGACAGGGGCTACTGGAAACACCATATATTTT.